This T cell receptor beta chain was recovered during a study of blood T cell repertoires in COVID-19. Turning to the study itself: PBMCs, B-cell-depleted T cells, or T cells were the source of the cDNA or gDNA that made up the material.

The CDR3 runs 14 residues. Per germline, CDR1 SQVTM and CDR2 ANQGSEA. With 7 bases removed from V and 4 bases from J, the gap between germline ends came to 19 bases. Profiling relied on immunoSEQ multiplex PCR, and the TCRdb table lists in-frame clones only, not all of them. Altogether roughly 260,000 clones are present, around 87% being singletons, with the ten largest covering under 2.5%. This clone was counted a single time. V is TRBV29-1 and J is TRBJ1-2; the D gene is possibly TRBD1 (5 bases). The sequence came from a woman aged 45 to 65 with acute or convalescent COVID-19. The sequencing sample was made of peripheral blood. CDR3 in DNA: TGCAGCGCCTGGGGGGAAGGGAGCCCCTATGGCTACACCTTC. It translates to CSAWGEGSPYGYTF.